This T cell receptor beta chain was profiled in a study of OX40 agonist ivuxolimab in advanced cancers. Sequenced by immunoSEQ multiplex PCR; TCRdb stores in-frame clones only, minus some. This sample carries about 42,000 clones, 70% to 90% of them seen once, and the ten largest clones take 21%. Whole-study results and caveats: CD8+ T cells (on average) carried more expanded clones than CD4+ T cells.

The germline CDR1 and CDR2 sequences are SEHNR and FQNEAQ (reference sequence). The CDR3 extends over 17 amino acids. About this clone: Its antigen remains unidentified. At one boundary the junction diverges from the germline segment, which might be a read error.

Material: CD4+ or CD8+ T cells sorted from blood, obtained in a trial of the OX40 agonist ivuxolimab. The chain couples TRBV7-9 to TRBJ2-3; 9 nucleotides line up with TRBD2. The source is an adult with an advanced solid tumor such as melanoma, head and neck, liver or kidney cancer. CDR3 in amino acids: CASSPGAGGTSTDTQYF. CDR3 DNA sequence: TGCGCCAGCAGCCCCGGAGCGGGGGGCACGAGCACAGATACGCAGTATTTT.